This T cell receptor beta chain was sequenced for a study of Graves' ophthalmopathy and Graves' hyperthyroidism. The CDR3 is 16 residues long. Trimming at V came to 4 bases and at J to 0 bases, leaving 5 bases not matched to a gene. Investigators amplified TCR beta CDR3 regions from RNA transcripts. The workflow started with a first-round RT-PCR run with HTBI primers and then moved on to a second-round multiplex PCR. One entry per CDR3 protein results from TCRdb running MiXCR on the multiplex PCR reads. The sample contains about 220,000 distinct CDR3 sequences, about 22% of which appear only once. Each diagnosis was determined on the basis of clinical symptoms, serum thyroxine, TRAb, thyroid ultrasound and orbital computed tomography.

The chain has TRBV12-3 or TRBV12-4 and TRBJ2-2; 7 bases fit TRBD2. The specimen sequenced was peripheral blood. The receptor comes from a woman aged 50 to 60 with Graves' ophthalmopathy. The CDR3 DNA reads as TGTGCCAGCAGTTACGCTAGCGGTTCGAACACCGGGGAGCTGTTTTTT. Protein product: CASSYASGSNTGELFF.